This T cell receptor beta chain was recovered during a study of cytomegalovirus exposure and HLA in healthy donors. Broader study findings: Most TCR sequences were seen very rarely across donors, but some public TCRs occurred in many. When analyzed later, a missense DCLRE1C variant was found to be linked to TCR beta V- and J-gene trimming.

Donors in the study were healthy people who gave bone marrow. PCR primers comprised 60 Vbeta and 13 Jbeta primers. Repertoires were generated with immunoSEQ multiplex PCR, while TCRdb's copy carries only in-frame clones and drops some. This sample's clone table lists 130,000 or so clones. To note about this clone: Its antigen remains unknown.

The CDR3 consists of 12 residues. Looked up from germline, CDR1 is SGHTA and CDR2 is FQGTGA. With 5 bases removed from V and 6 bases from J, the gap between germline ends came to 9 bases. The chain is built from TRBV7-3 and TRBJ2-3; maybe TRBD1 (5 bases). The specimen was PBMCs. This receptor was obtained from a woman aged 40 to 55 in good health and CMV-seronegative. The CDR3 nucleotides are TGTGCCAGCAGCCCAGGGAAGGATACGCAGTATTTT. Its translation: CASSPGKDTQYF. The variable domain in full, completed from reference TRBV7-3 and TRBJ2-3, reads GAGVSQTPSNKVTEKGKYVELRCDPISGHTALYWYRQSLGQGPEFLIYFQGTGAADDSGLPNDRFFAVRPEGSVSTLKIQRTERGDSAVYLCASSPGKDTQYFGPGTRLTVL.